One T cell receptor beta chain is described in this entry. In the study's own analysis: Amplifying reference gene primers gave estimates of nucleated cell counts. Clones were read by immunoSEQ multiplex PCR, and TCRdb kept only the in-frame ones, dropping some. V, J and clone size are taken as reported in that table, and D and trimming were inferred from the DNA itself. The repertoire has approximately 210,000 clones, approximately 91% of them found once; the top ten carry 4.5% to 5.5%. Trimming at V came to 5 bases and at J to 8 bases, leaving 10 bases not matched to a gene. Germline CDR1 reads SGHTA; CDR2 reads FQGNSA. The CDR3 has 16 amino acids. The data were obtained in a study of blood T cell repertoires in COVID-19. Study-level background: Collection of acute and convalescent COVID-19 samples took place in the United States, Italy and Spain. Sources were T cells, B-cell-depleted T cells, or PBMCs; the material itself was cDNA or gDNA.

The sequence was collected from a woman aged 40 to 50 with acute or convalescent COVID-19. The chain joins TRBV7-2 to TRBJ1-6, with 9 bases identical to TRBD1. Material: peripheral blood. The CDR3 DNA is TGTGCCAGCAGCACCCGGACAGGGGCTAGGGATTCACCCCTCCACTTT. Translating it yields CASSTRTGARDSPLHF.